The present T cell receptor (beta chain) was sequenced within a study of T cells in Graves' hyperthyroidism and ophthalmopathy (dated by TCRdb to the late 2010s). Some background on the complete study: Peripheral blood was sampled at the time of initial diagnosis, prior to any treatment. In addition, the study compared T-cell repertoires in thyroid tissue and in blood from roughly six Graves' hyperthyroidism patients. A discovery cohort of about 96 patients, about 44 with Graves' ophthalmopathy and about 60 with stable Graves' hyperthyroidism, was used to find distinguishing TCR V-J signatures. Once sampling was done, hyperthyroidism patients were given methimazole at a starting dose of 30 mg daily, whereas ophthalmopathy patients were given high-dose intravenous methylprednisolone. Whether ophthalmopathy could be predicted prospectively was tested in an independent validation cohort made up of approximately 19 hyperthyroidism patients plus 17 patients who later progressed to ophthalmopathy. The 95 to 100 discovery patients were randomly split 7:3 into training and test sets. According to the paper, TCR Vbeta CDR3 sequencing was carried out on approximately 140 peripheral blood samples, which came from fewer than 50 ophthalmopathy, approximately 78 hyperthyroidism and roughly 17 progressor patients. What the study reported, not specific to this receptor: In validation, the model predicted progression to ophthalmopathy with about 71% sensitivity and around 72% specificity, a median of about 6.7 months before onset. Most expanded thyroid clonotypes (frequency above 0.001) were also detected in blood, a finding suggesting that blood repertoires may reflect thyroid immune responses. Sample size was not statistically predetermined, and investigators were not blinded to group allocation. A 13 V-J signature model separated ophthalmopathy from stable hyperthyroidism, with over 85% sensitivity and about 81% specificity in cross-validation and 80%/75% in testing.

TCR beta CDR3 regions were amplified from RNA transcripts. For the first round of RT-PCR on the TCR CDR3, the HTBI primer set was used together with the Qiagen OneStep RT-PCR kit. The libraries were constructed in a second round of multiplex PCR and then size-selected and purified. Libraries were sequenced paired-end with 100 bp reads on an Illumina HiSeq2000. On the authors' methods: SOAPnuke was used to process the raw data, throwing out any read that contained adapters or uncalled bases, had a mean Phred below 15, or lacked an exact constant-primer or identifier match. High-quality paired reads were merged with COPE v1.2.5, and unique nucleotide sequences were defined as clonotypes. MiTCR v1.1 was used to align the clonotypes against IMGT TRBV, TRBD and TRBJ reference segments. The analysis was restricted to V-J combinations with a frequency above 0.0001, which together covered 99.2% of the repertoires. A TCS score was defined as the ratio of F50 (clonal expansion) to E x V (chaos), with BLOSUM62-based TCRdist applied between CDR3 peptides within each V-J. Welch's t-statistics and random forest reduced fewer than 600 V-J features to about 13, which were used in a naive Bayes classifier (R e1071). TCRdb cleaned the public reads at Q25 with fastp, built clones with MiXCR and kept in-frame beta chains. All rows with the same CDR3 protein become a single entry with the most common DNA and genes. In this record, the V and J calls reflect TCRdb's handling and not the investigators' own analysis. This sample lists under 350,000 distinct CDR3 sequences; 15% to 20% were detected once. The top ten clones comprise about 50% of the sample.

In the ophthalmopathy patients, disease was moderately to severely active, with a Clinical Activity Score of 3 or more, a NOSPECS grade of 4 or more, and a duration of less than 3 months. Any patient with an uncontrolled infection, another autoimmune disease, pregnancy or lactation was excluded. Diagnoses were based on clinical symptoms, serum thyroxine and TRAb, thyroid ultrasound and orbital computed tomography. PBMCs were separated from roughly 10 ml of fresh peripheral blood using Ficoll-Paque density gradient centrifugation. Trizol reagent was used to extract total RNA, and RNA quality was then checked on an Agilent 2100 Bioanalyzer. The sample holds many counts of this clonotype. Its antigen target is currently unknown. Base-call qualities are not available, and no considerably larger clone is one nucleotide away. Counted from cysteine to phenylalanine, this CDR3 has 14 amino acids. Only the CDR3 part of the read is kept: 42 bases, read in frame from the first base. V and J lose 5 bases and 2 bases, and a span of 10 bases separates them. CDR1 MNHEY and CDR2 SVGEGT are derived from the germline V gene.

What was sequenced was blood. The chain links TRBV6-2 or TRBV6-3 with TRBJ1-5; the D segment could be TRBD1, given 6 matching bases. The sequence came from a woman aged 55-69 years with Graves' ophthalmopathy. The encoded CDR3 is CASSRTDGNQPQHF. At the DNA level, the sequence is TGTGCCAGCAGTAGGACAGACGGCAATCAGCCCCAGCATTTT.